This is a list of T cell receptor beta chains from one sample in a study of cytomegalovirus exposure and HLA in healthy donors. Sequencing was performed with immunoSEQ multiplex PCR; in TCRdb, only in-frame clones are kept and a portion is missing. The sample includes 85,000 to 100,000 clones, around 80% of them seen just once. The sequenced sample consisted of PBMCs. The receptor set was obtained from a man aged 30 to 39 in good health and CMV-seronegative. Both conserved end residues are part of each CDR3. Fields, in order: clone size, V gene, J gene, D gene, CDR3 protein, CDR3 DNA. The D gene is left open where the match is weak. Size values are once, few and many counts, or a class for expanded clones, and some rows have none.

>-|TRBV7-9|TRBJ1-2|-
CASSPSGGNYGYTF
TGTGCCAGCAGCCCGTCGGGGGGGAACTATGGCTACACCTTC
>-|TRBV13|TRBJ1-6|-
CASTSGSSGVRSPLHF
TGTGCCAGCACCTCAGGATCGTCAGGGGTCCGATCACCCCTCCACTTT
>-|TRBV30|TRBJ1-2|-
CASGGSSGFYGYTF
TGTGCCTCCGGAGGTAGCAGCGGGTTCTATGGCTACACCTTC
>-|TRBV27|TRBJ2-7|TRBD1
CASSFWDRPYEQYF
TGTGCCAGCAGTTTTTGGGACAGACCCTACGAGCAGTACTTC
>-|TRBV19|TRBJ2-7|TRBD1
CASRTGSSYEQYF
TGTGCCAGTCGGACAGGGAGCTCCTACGAGCAGTACTTC
>-|TRBV5-1|TRBJ2-3|TRBD2
CASSLSGGPTDTQYF
TGCGCCAGCAGTTTGAGCGGGGGGCCCACAGATACGCAGTATTTT
>-|TRBV5-4|TRBJ1-1|-
CASRSTGKGTEAFF
TGTGCCAGCAGGTCCACGGGAAAAGGGACTGAAGCTTTCTTT
>-|TRBV28|TRBJ1-1|TRBD1
CASRQGAPTGEAFF
TGTGCCAGCAGACAGGGGGCTCCCACCGGTGAAGCTTTCTTT
>-|TRBV7-2|TRBJ1-6|-
CASSQSWWSSYNSPLHF
TGTGCCAGCAGCCAGAGTTGGTGGAGCTCCTATAATTCACCCCTCCACTTT
>-|TRBV30|TRBJ2-7|TRBD2
CAWRPLLAGVVEQYF
TGTGCCTGGAGACCATTACTAGCGGGAGTGGTCGAGCAGTACTTC
>-|TRBV6-5|TRBJ1-2|-
CASSYNHLETDGYTF
TGTGCCAGCAGTTACAATCACTTGGAGACGGATGGCTACACCTTC
>-|TRBV11-2|TRBJ1-4|-
CASSRGDTPTNEKLFF
TGTGCCAGCAGCCGTGGGGACACTCCAACTAATGAAAAACTGTTTTTT
>once|TRBV2|TRBJ1-2|TRBD1
CASRPRDRGGYGYTF
TGTGCCAGCAGACCCCGGGACAGGGGTGGCTATGGCTACACCTTC
>-|TRBV27|TRBJ1-6|-
CASSSRDRPPLHF
TGTGCCAGCAGTTCCAGGGATAGACCACCCCTCCACTTT
>-|TRBV7-9|TRBJ1-2|-
CAPEPGKGNGYTF
TGTGCCCCCGAACCGGGAAAAGGCAATGGCTACACCTTC
>-|TRBV25-1|TRBJ2-7|-
CASSDRDSSSYEQYF
TGTGCCAGCAGTGACCGGGACTCGAGCTCCTACGAGCAGTACTTC
>-|TRBV4-1|TRBJ1-3|-
CASSQAKGVISGNTIYF
TGCGCCAGCAGCCAAGCCAAGGGGGTTATCTCTGGAAACACCATATATTTT
>-|TRBV28|TRBJ1-5|-
CASSFWGVATSGNQPQHF
TGTGCCAGCAGTTTTTGGGGGGTAGCCACATCGGGCAATCAGCCCCAGCATTTT
>-|TRBV2|TRBJ2-3|-
CASSDRLPGYTDTQYF
TGTGCCAGCAGTGATAGGCTTCCAGGCTACACAGATACGCAGTATTTT
>-|TRBV30|TRBJ1-2|-
CAWSVEGGYGYTF
TGTGCCTGGAGCGTAGAGGGCGGCTATGGCTACACCTTC
>once|TRBV28|TRBJ1-5|-
CASSLLSSNQPQHF
TGTGCCAGCAGTTTACTCAGTAGCAATCAGCCCCAGCATTTT
>-|TRBV25-1|TRBJ1-2|TRBD1
CASGQGAVANYGYTF
TGTGCCAGCGGTCAGGGGGCTGTAGCTAACTATGGCTACACCTTC
>-|TRBV11-2|TRBJ2-5|-
CASSPGVKQETQYF
TGTGCCAGCAGCCCAGGGGTTAAACAAGAGACCCAGTACTTC
>few|TRBV6-5|TRBJ1-1|-
CASSGQLPPEAFF
TGTGCCAGCAGCGGACAGCTCCCCCCTGAAGCTTTCTTT
>-|TRBV2|TRBJ2-4|-
CASSPDIAKNIQYF
TGTGCCAGCAGTCCCGACATCGCCAAAAACATTCAGTACTTC
>-|TRBV23-1|TRBJ2-6|-
CASSQVRSGANVLTF
TGCGCCAGCAGTCAAGTTCGCTCTGGGGCCAACGTCCTGACTTTC
>-|TRBV7-9|TRBJ1-1|-
CASSLSVPQAFF
TGTGCCAGCAGCTTATCCGTCCCTCAAGCTTTCTTT
>-|TRBV14|TRBJ2-3|-
CASSPSPGGSTDTQYF
TGTGCCAGCAGCCCCTCTCCCGGCGGGAGCACAGATACGCAGTATTTT
>few|TRBV30|TRBJ2-5|-
CAWSVLGLQETQYF
TGTGCCTGGAGTGTTCTGGGACTCCAAGAGACCCAGTACTTC
>-|TRBV7-6|TRBJ2-7|TRBD2
CASSLEAGVGYEQYF
TGTGCCAGCAGCTTAGAGGCGGGAGTCGGGTACGAGCAGTACTTC
>-|TRBV11-2|TRBJ2-7|TRBD2
CASSLDRGLAGGYEQYF
TGTGCCAGCAGCTTAGATCGGGGACTAGCGGGAGGTTACGAGCAGTACTTC
>-|TRBV18|TRBJ1-1|-
CASSPDLNTEAFF
TGTGCCAGCTCACCCGACTTGAACACTGAAGCTTTCTTT
>few|TRBV6-5|TRBJ2-7|TRBD1
CASSSRQGTAYEQYF
TGTGCCAGCAGTTCTAGACAGGGGACAGCCTACGAGCAGTACTTC
>-|TRBV6-4|TRBJ2-2|-
CASSDSATGELFF
TGTGCCAGCAGTGACTCAGCCACCGGGGAGCTGTTTTTT
>once|TRBV30|TRBJ1-2|-
CAWGGRWQGGYTF
TGTGCCTGGGGAGGTCGGTGGCAGGGAGGATACACCTTC
>-|TRBV5-1|TRBJ2-7|-
CASSLAQRYEQYF
TGCGCCAGCAGCTTGGCGCAGCGCTACGAGCAGTACTTC
>few|TRBV5-4|TRBJ1-1|TRBD1
CASSGTGGGRGRSEAFF
TGTGCCAGCAGCGGGACAGGGGGCGGTAGGGGAAGGTCTGAAGCTTTCTTT
>-|TRBV6-5|TRBJ1-1|-
CASSYIGGGTEAFF
TGTGCCAGCAGTTACATCGGGGGAGGCACTGAAGCTTTCTTT
>few|TRBV27|TRBJ1-2|-
CASSLYRSANYGYTF
TGTGCCAGCAGTTTATACAGATCTGCTAACTATGGCTACACCTTC
>-|TRBV28|TRBJ2-7|-
CASSRGGAGLSYEQYF
TGTGCCAGCAGCCGAGGGGGGGCAGGGCTTTCCTACGAGCAGTACTTC
>-|TRBV19|TRBJ2-6|-
CASSIVISGANVLTF
TGTGCCAGTAGTATAGTCATCTCTGGGGCCAACGTCCTGACTTTC
>few|TRBV2|TRBJ1-5|-
CAAGGRNQPQHF
TGTGCCGCTGGGGGCAGAAATCAGCCCCAGCATTTT
>-|TRBV5-4|TRBJ2-2|TRBD1
CASSLGTGFAGELFF
TGTGCCAGCAGCTTAGGGACAGGGTTCGCCGGGGAGCTGTTTTTT